This is a list of T cell receptor beta chains from one sample in a study of shared clonotypes between healthy human individuals. Generated by immunoSEQ multiplex PCR, the TCRdb table keeps only in-frame clones and is missing some. The data contain approximately 100,000 clones, 55% to 70% of them seen just once; the ten biggest clones take up roughly a quarter. The material sequenced was memory CD8+ T cells sorted from blood. The receptors stem from a young woman in good health. Both conserved end residues are part of each CDR3. D genes are given only for firm matches. Clone size is not always given. Where it is, it says once, few, many or a class for expanded clones.

>TRBJ1-2|TRBV27|16|.|.
TGTGCCAGCAGTTATGTCGGGGGCAGACACTACTATGGCTACACCTTC
CASSYVGGRHYYGYTF
>TRBJ2-1|TRBV7-2|15|TRBD2|.
TGTGCCAGCAGCCTTTGGACTAGCGTCTACAATGAGCAGTTCTTC
CASSLWTSVYNEQFF
>TRBJ2-5|TRBV4-1|15|TRBD2|.
TGCGCCAGCAGCCAAGGTCCGGGGGGGGTAGAGACCCAGTACTTC
CASSQGPGGVETQYF
>TRBJ1-5|TRBV7-2|15|.|.
TGTGCCAGCAGCTCCGACAGTCTGAGCAATCAGCCCCAGCATTTT
CASSSDSLSNQPQHF
>TRBJ2-1|TRBV6-1|13|TRBD1|.
TGTGCCAGTGGGACAGGGGAAGCCAATGAGCAGTTCTTC
CASGTGEANEQFF
>TRBJ2-2|TRBV11-2|14|.|.
TGTGCCAGCAGCCCCCGGTCGGGGTCCGGGGAGCTGTTTTTT
CASSPRSGSGELFF
>TRBJ2-1|TRBV6-4|14|.|few
TGTGCCAGCAGTGACACGGAAGGGGCCAATGAGCAGTTCTTC
CASSDTEGANEQFF
>TRBJ2-7|TRBV7-9|15|TRBD2|.
TGTGCCAGCAGCCAAGATCACGGGACTAGCGATGAGCAGTACTTC
CASSQDHGTSDEQYF
>TRBJ1-5|TRBV15|16|.|.
TGTGCCACCAGCAGAGAGCCTTTCGGGGTAGATCAGCCCCAGCATTTT
CATSREPFGVDQPQHF
>TRBJ2-1|TRBV19|12|.|.
TGTGCCAGTAGTATGGTGGGCACCCAGAAGTTCTTC
CASSMVGTQKFF
>TRBJ2-1|TRBV28|15|.|.
TGTGCCAGCAGTTCCCCCGAGACAGGAGCACAAAGGGAGTTCTTC
CASSSPETGAQREFF
>TRBJ1-5|TRBV6-1|16|.|.
TGTGCCAGCAGTGACCCCAGCAGGGCCCCCAAACAGCCCCAGCATTTT
CASSDPSRAPKQPQHF
>TRBJ2-6|TRBV19|21|TRBD2|.
TGTGCCAGTAGTACCCAACGACTAGCGGGAGGGAGAGGCTCTGGGGCCAACGTCCTGACTTTC
CASSTQRLAGGRGSGANVLTF
>TRBJ2-5|TRBV27|13|.|.
TGTGCCAGCAGTTTGCAGGGCCCTGAGACCCAGTACTTC
CASSLQGPETQYF
>TRBJ2-7|TRBV4-2|15|TRBD1|.
TGTGCCAGCAGCCAAGCCGGGACAGGGTACCTTGAGCAGTACTTC
CASSQAGTGYLEQYF
>TRBJ2-4|TRBV10-2|15|.|.
TGCGCCAGCAGTGTGGAGGGTGGGGGCCGAAACATTCAGTACTTC
CASSVEGGGRNIQYF
>TRBJ2-7|TRBV27|16|TRBD2|.
TGTGCCAGCAGTTTATCTCCTAGCGGGAGCCCCTACGAGCAGTACTTC
CASSLSPSGSPYEQYF
>TRBJ2-1|TRBV4-1|15|TRBD2|many
TGCGCCAGCAGCCGAAGGACTAGCGGAGACAATGAGCAGTTCTTC
CASSRRTSGDNEQFF
>TRBJ2-1|TRBV28|15|TRBD2|.
TGTGCCAGCAGTTTATTGGTAGGCGGGGGCAATGAGCAGTTCTTC
CASSLLVGGGNEQFF
>TRBJ2-1|TRBV11-2|16|TRBD2|.
TGTGCCAGCAGCTCGGTAGGGCTAGCGGGAGGAAATGAGCAGTTCTTC
CASSSVGLAGGNEQFF
>TRBJ2-3|TRBV4-1|15|.|few
TGCGCCAGCAGCCGCATGCCGGGAGCGACAGATACGCAGTATTTT
CASSRMPGATDTQYF
>TRBJ2-2|TRBV18|14|.|.
TGTGCCAGCTCACCCACAGAGAACACCGGGGAGCTGTTTTTT
CASSPTENTGELFF
>TRBJ2-7|TRBV27|14|.|few
TGTGCCAGCAGTTTCCAGACAGACTCCTACGAGCAGTACTTC
CASSFQTDSYEQYF
>TRBJ2-5|TRBV7-9|14|.|.
TGTGCCAGCAGCTTATCTGCGGCCCCAGGGACCCAGTACTTC
CASSLSAAPGTQYF
>TRBJ1-2|TRBV5-1|14|TRBD1|.
TGCGCCAGCAGCTGGGGGACCCAGGGGGATGGCTACACCTTC
CASSWGTQGDGYTF
>TRBJ1-3|TRBV21-1|13|.|.
TGTGCCAGCACCCTTTTTACAGGAAACACCATATATTTT
CASTLFTGNTIYF
>TRBJ2-2|TRBV5-6|16|TRBD2|.
TGTGCCAGCAGCTTGGGATCGGGAGGGCAGCCCGGGGAGCTGTTTTTT
CASSLGSGGQPGELFF
>TRBJ1-1|TRBV2|15|.|.
TGTGCCAGCAGTGATAACCCTTTGGGGGGCCCTGAAGCTTTCTTT
CASSDNPLGGPEAFF
>TRBJ1-2|TRBV2|15|.|few
TGTGCCAGCAGTGTCTCGGCAGGGACTAACTATGGCTACACCTTC
CASSVSAGTNYGYTF
>TRBJ2-7|TRBV6-5|15|.|.
TGTGCCAGCAGTTATAAGGGGGACCCCAACTACGAGCAGTACTTC
CASSYKGDPNYEQYF
>TRBJ2-7|TRBV9|14|TRBD2|.
TGTGCCAGCAGCGCTAGCGGGAGGGCCGACGAGCAGTACTTC
CASSASGRADEQYF
>TRBJ2-3|TRBV2|14|TRBD2|few
TGTGCCAGCAGTGTGGGAGGGCCCGCAGATACGCAGTATTTT
CASSVGGPADTQYF
>TRBJ2-7|TRBV2|17|.|.
TGTGCCAGCAGCGTACCCACTGGTTTGTTAAGGTCCTACGAGCAGTACTTC
CASSVPTGLLRSYEQYF
>TRBJ1-2|TRBV28|13|.|.
TGTGCCAGCAGTCCACAGGAAAACTATGGCTACACCTTC
CASSPQENYGYTF
>TRBJ2-1|TRBV7-8|13|TRBD1|many
TGTGCCAGCAGCCGGGGACAGTTCAATGAGCAGTTCTTC
CASSRGQFNEQFF
>TRBJ1-2|TRBV2|13|TRBD1|many
TGTGCCAGGAGGGTCGGGACAGGGGACGGCTACACCTTC
CARRVGTGDGYTF
>TRBJ1-1|TRBV14|12|.|.
TGTGCCAGCAGCCAAGTGGGGTTTAGGGCTTTCTTT
CASSQVGFRAFF
>TRBJ2-2|TRBV6-4|15|.|many
TGTGCCAGCAGTGACCGGGACACGAACACCGGGGAGCTGTTTTTT
CASSDRDTNTGELFF
>TRBJ2-1|TRBV29-1|13|.|few
TGCAGCGTGGGGGCGGGAGAGGGAGGCGAGCAGTTCTTC
CSVGAGEGGEQFF
>TRBJ1-6|TRBV6-4|15|TRBD1|.
TGTGCCAGCAGTGACTCGGCAGGGGGAAATTCACCCCTCCACTTT
CASSDSAGGNSPLHF
>TRBJ2-3|TRBV5-1|11|.|.
TGCGCCAGCAGCTTGCGGGATACGCAGTATTTT
CASSLRDTQYF
>TRBJ2-5|TRBV25-1|18|TRBD2|.
TGTGCCAGCAGTGAATTAATGAGACTAGCGGGAGGCCAAGAGACCCAGTACTTC
CASSELMRLAGGQETQYF
>TRBJ2-2|TRBV28|16|TRBD2|.
TGTGCCAGCAGTTTATGGCTAGCGGGAGTGATCGGGGAGCTGTTTTTT
CASSLWLAGVIGELFF
>TRBJ1-3|TRBV5-1|15|.|.
TGCGCCAGCAGCTTGGGGACACTCTCTGGAAACACCATATATTTT
CASSLGTLSGNTIYF
>TRBJ2-5|TRBV19|13|TRBD1|.
TGTGCCAGTGGGGACAGGGGGGTTGAGACCCAGTACTTC
CASGDRGVETQYF
>TRBJ2-3|TRBV15|16|TRBD2|few
TGTGCCACCAGCACCGAGCGGGACTCTAGCACAGATACGCAGTATTTT
CATSTERDSSTDTQYF
>TRBJ2-3|TRBV7-2|14|TRBD1|many
TGTGCCAGCAAAGGGGGCTACCTCACAGATACGCAGTATTTT
CASKGGYLTDTQYF
>TRBJ2-3|TRBV5-4|15|.|.
TGTGCCAGCAGCTTGGTGTTGGGAGTAGAAGATACGCAGTATTTT
CASSLVLGVEDTQYF
>TRBJ2-1|TRBV7-8|16|TRBD2|few
TGTGCCAGCAGCTTACATACAGCGGGAGACTACAATGAGCAGTTCTTC
CASSLHTAGDYNEQFF
>TRBJ2-1|TRBV7-6|16|TRBD2|many
TGTGCCAGCAGCTTAGACTTGCGGGAGAACTACAATGAGCAGTTCTTC
CASSLDLRENYNEQFF
>TRBJ2-7|TRBV13|15|TRBD1|.
TGTGCCAGCAGCTTAGAAGGACAGGGTAGTTACGAGCAGTACTTC
CASSLEGQGSYEQYF
>TRBJ1-4|TRBV7-9|15|TRBD1|few
TGTGCCAGCAGCGGGGGGACAGCAACTAATGAAAAACTGTTTTTT
CASSGGTATNEKLFF
>TRBJ2-3|TRBV27|15|.|.
TGTGCCAGCCATTTAGGGCAGGGGACGACAGATACGCAGTATTTT
CASHLGQGTTDTQYF
>TRBJ2-7|TRBV7-2|14|TRBD1|once
TGTGCCAGCAGCCCAGGACAGGCACCTAGGGAGCAGTACTTC
CASSPGQAPREQYF
>TRBJ2-7|TRBV23-1|15|.|once
TGCGCCAGCAGTCCAAACAGGACCGGGCACTACGAGCAGTACTTC
CASSPNRTGHYEQYF
>TRBJ2-3|TRBV27|14|.|many
TGTGCCAGCAGTCCGCGGACATACACAGATACGCAGTATTTT
CASSPRTYTDTQYF
>TRBJ2-3|TRBV9|13|.|once
TGTGCCAGCAGCTCTAGCCCAGGGGTTGCGCAGTATTTT
CASSSSPGVAQYF